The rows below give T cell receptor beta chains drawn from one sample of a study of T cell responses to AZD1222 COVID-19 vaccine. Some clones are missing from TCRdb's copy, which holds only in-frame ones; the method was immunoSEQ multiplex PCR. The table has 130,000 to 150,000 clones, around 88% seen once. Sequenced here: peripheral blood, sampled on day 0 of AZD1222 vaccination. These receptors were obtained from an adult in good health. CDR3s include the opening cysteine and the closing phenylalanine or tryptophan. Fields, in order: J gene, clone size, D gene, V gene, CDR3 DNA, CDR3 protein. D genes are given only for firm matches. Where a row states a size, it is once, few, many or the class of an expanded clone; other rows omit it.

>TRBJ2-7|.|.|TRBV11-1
TGTGCCAGCAGCGCCCCCAGCTACGAGCAGTACTTC
CASSAPSYEQYF
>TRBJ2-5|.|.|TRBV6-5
TGTGCCAGCAGTTACGAGGGGAAACGGGGTGAGACCCAGTACTTC
CASSYEGKRGETQYF
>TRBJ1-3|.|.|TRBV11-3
TGTGCCAGCAGTTCTGAAGAACAGGGCCACACCATATATTTT
CASSSEEQGHTIYF
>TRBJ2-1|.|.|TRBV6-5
TGTGCCAGCAGACGTCAGGGAAGAGCTATTAATGAGCAGTTCTTC
CASRRQGRAINEQFF
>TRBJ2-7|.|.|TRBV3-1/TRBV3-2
TGTGCCAGCAGCCAGGGAATCGGCGAGCAGTACTTC
CASSQGIGEQYF
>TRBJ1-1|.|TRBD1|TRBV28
TGTGCCAGCATAAGGACAGGGGCCCCCACTGAAGCTTTCTTT
CASIRTGAPTEAFF
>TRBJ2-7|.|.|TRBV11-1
TGTGCCAGCAGCTTTTCCGGGGACCATCTTACCTACGAGCAGTACTTC
CASSFSGDHLTYEQYF
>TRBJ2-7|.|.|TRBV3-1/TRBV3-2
TGTGCCAGCAGCCCGGGCTTCGAAAAGCAGTACTTC
CASSPGFEKQYF
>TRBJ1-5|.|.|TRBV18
TGTGCCAGCTCACCAGAGAGCGGGGCTAATCAGCCCCAGCATTTT
CASSPESGANQPQHF
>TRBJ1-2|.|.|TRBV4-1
TGCGCCAGCAGCCAAGATCCAGGCAGGGTGAGCTACACCTTC
CASSQDPGRVSYTF
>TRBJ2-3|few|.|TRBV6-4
TGTGCCAGCAGTGGCGGGCCTCCTCCAGATACGCAGTATTTT
CASSGGPPPDTQYF
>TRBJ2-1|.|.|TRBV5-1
TGCGCCAGCAGCTTGGCCGACAATGAGCAGTTCTTC
CASSLADNEQFF
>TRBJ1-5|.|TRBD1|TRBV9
TGTGCCAGCAGCGTAGAGGGGGGGCGGGACAGGCATAGCAATCAGCCCCAGCATTTT
CASSVEGGRDRHSNQPQHF
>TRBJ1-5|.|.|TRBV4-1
TGCGCCAGCAGCCAAGCGATAGGACAGCTCTTTGGCAATCAGCCCCAGCATTTT
CASSQAIGQLFGNQPQHF
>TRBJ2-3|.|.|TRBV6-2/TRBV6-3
TGTGCCAGCAGTGCCCGGAGCACAGATACGCAGTATTTT
CASSARSTDTQYF
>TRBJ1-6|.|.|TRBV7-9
TGTGCCAGCAGCTTAATAAAGGGAGACGGGGATTCACCCCTCCACTTT
CASSLIKGDGDSPLHF
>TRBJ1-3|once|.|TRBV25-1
TGTGCCAGCAGAATGGGAACTGGAAACACCATATATTTT
CASRMGTGNTIYF
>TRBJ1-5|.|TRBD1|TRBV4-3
TGCGCCAGCAGCCAAGATGGGACAGGGTCCAATCAGCCCCAGCATTTT
CASSQDGTGSNQPQHF
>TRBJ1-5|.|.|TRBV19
TGTGCCAGTGCCGACAGGCTCAATCAGCCCCAGCATTTT
CASADRLNQPQHF
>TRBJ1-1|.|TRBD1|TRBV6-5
TGTGCCAGCAGTTCCACAGGGGCCGGCCTGAACACTGAAGCTTTCTTT
CASSSTGAGLNTEAFF
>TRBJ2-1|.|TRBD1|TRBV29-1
TGCAGCGTTGACCTTCGACAGGGGGTAGGGGAGCAGTTCTTC
CSVDLRQGVGEQFF
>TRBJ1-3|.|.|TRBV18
TGTGCCAGCTCCCTCGAACAGGGCGCGAACACCATATATTTT
CASSLEQGANTIYF
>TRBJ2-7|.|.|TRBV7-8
TGTGCCAGCAGCTTAGCGGCGGGGACCTACGAGCAGTACTTC
CASSLAAGTYEQYF
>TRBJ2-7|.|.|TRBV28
TGTGCCAGCAGTTGGAGCTACGAGCAGTACTTC
CASSWSYEQYF
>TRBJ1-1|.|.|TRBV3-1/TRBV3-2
TGTGCCAGTGGGGTCAGGGGTACTGAAGCTTTCTTT
CASGVRGTEAFF
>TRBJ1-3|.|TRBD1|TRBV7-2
TGTGCCAGCAGCACAGGACAGGTTAAAAACACCATATATTTT
CASSTGQVKNTIYF
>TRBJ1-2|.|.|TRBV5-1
TGCGCCAGCAGCTGGCCGACAAGCTATGGCTACACCTTC
CASSWPTSYGYTF
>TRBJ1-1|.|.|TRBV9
TGTGCCAGCAGCGTAGGTCTTAGGGAGAACACTGAAGCTTTCTTT
CASSVGLRENTEAFF
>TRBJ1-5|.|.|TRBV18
TGTGCCAGCTCACCAGGACAGTACAATCAGCCCCAGCATTTT
CASSPGQYNQPQHF
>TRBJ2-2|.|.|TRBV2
TGTGCCAGCAGCGTGGACTACACCGGGGAGCTGTTTTTT
CASSVDYTGELFF
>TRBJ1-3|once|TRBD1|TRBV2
TGTGCCACCACGGGGGACAGGAAAATCTCTGGAAACACCATATATTTT
CATTGDRKISGNTIYF
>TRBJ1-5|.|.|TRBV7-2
TGTGCCAGCAGCTTAACGGCCAATCAGCCCCAGCATTTT
CASSLTANQPQHF
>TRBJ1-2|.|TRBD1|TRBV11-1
TGTGCCAGCAGCTCACAGGGGAGCCCTAACTATGGCTACACCTTC
CASSSQGSPNYGYTF
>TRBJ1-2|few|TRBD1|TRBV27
TGTGCCAGCAGAAAACTAGACAGGGGTAACTATGGCTACACCTTC
CASRKLDRGNYGYTF
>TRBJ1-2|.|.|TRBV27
TGTGCCAGCAGCAAGAGGACCGGGGCTAACTATGGCTACACCTTC
CASSKRTGANYGYTF
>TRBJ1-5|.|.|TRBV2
TGTGCCAGCAGTGAAGTTTCGCTGGAGCCCCAGCATTTT
CASSEVSLEPQHF
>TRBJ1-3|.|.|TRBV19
TGTGCCAGTAGTATCGCGGAAAGTGCCGGAAACACCATATATTTT
CASSIAESAGNTIYF
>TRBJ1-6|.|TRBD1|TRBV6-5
TGTGCCAGCGGGGTGGGACAGTTTAATTCACCCCTCCACTTT
CASGVGQFNSPLHF
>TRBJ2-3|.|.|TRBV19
TGTGCCAGTAGAGGTAGCGGCACAGATACGCAGTATTTT
CASRGSGTDTQYF
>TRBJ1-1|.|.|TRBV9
TGTGCCAGCAGCATCCAGGGGAACACTGAAGCTTTCTTT
CASSIQGNTEAFF
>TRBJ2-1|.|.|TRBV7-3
TGTGCCAGCAGCTTAAACCCTAGTTTAAATGAGCAGTTCTTC
CASSLNPSLNEQFF
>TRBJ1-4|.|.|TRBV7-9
TGTGCCAGCAGCTTACTGACCCCAGGAAATGAAAAACTGTTTTTT
CASSLLTPGNEKLFF
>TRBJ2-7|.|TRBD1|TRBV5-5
TGTGCCAGCAGCTTGACTGGACAGGTTTACGAGCAGTACTTC
CASSLTGQVYEQYF
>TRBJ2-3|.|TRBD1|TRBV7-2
TGTGCCAGCAGCTTAGCGCTGACAGGGGGAGATACGCAGTATTTT
CASSLALTGGDTQYF
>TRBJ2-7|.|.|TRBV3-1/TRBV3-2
TGTGCCAGCAGCCAAAATCCGCTCTACGAGCAGTACTTC
CASSQNPLYEQYF
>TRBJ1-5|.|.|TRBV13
TGTGCCAGCAGCTTCGGGGGAGGGCGCAGGTCGTATCAGCCCCAGCATTTT
CASSFGGGRRSYQPQHF
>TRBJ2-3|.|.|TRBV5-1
TGCGCCAGCAGCCCCGCCCCAGCGGGCACAGATACGCAGTATTTT
CASSPAPAGTDTQYF
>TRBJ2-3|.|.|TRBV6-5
TGTGCCAGCAGCCAGAGAGGGCCTCTTGGGGATACGCAGTATTTT
CASSQRGPLGDTQYF